Detailed here is one T cell receptor gamma chain. Germline is not matched at one junction end, which may reflect a read error. TCRdb redid the clone calls on the reads with CATT. The table includes about 840 gamma-chain clones, over 45% detected once. These data come from a study of gamma-delta chains in newborns, infants, children. On the study more broadly: Polyclonal expansion of innate γδ T cells after birth follows microbial exposure.

CDR3 size: 19 residues. Germline CDR1 and CDR2: GITISATS and ISYDGTV (reference sequence). The sequencing input was blood. The receptor was derived from a child who was a newborn, infant or young child, either healthy, febrile or measles-vaccinated (not recorded which). The rearrangement joins TRGV9 to TRGJP. Since TCRdb gives no J gene, matching the DNA to germline was used here to assign it. The CDR3 here is CALWDDPNAQELGKKIKVF. Written as DNA, the CDR3 is TGTGCTTTGTGGGACGACCCGAACGCACAAGAGTTGGGCAAAAAAATCAAGGTATTT.